This T cell receptor (beta chain) was profiled in a study of blood T cell repertoires in COVID-19. About the study: The United States, Italy and Spain supplied acute and convalescent COVID-19 samples.

The participants were between roughly 18 and 100 years old and came from 24 US areas. Cohort placement rested on clinical history that participants reported themselves. Original processing notes: Reference gene primers were amplified, and this amplification served to estimate nucleated cell counts. The table came from immunoSEQ multiplex PCR; TCRdb's copy has only in-frame clones and leaves some out. That table supplies the V and J calls and clone size; D and trimming were determined from the DNA. In the table there are 250,000 to 300,000 clones, more than 70% of which are singletons. The germline gives CDR1 MNHEY, CDR2 SMNVEV (reference sequence). Trimming cost V 1 base and J 6 bases, with 7 bases left between them. The CDR3 runs to 14 residues.

The sequenced sample consisted of PBMCs or T cells enriched from blood (not recorded which). The chain carries TRBV27 and TRBJ1-6; D possibly corresponds to TRBD1 (5 bases). This clonotype was obtained from a woman aged 55-75 years in a cohort exposed to, infected with or recovered from COVID-19 (not recorded which). This CDR3 reads CASSLYQGNSPLHF. In DNA, the CDR3 is TGTGCCAGCAGTTTATATCAGGGTAATTCACCCCTCCACTTT.